Each of the 20 T cell receptor beta chains below was sequenced from the same sample in a study of T-cell memory formation after mild COVID-19. TCRdb processed the 5' RACE reads anew with MiXCR; each CDR3 protein has one entry. This sample has fewer than 150,000 distinct CDR3 sequences; over 15% occur once, and the top ten carry about 5.2%. The sequenced material came from PBMCs or a T cell subset sorted from them (not recorded which). These receptors were collected from a man between 18 and 29 years old who had mild COVID-19 (a few samples of this study predate the infection). Cell type and time point are not known.

This clonotype was found a few times. This rearrangement joins TRBV24-1 to TRBJ2-6; perhaps TRBD1 as D (5 bases). The CDR3 has 16 amino acids. Germline CDR1 is KGHDR and CDR2 is SFDVKD. Deletions cut 4 bases from V and 0 bases from J, with 9 bases between. The CDR3, as DNA: TGTGCCACCAGTGAAGGGGTAATCTCTGGGGCCAACGTCCTGACTTTC. Its translation is CATSEGVISGANVLTF.

This clonotype appeared many times. J is TRBJ1-1 and V is TRBV12-3 or TRBV12-4; no clear D. The V gene lost 7 bases and the J gene lost 7 bases, with 16 bases spanning the gap. The CDR3 contains 13 residues. In DNA form, the CDR3 reads TGTGCCAGCACCGAGATCGTCGGGAGTGAAGCTTTCTTT. Amino acids: CASTEIVGSEAFF.

The V gene is TRBV28, the J gene TRBJ2-5; no firm D call. This CDR3 is 10 amino acids long. Germline V gene data show CDR1 as MDHEN and CDR2 as SYDVKM. The V and J ends lost 8 bases and 5 bases respectively, with 6 bases between them. CDR3 in DNA: TGTGCCAGCGCTACCGAGACCCAGTACTTC. Translation: CASATETQYF.

CDR3: CASSFGTASQGYTF. For the CDR3, the DNA is TGTGCCAGCAGCTTCGGGACTGCTTCTCAAGGGTACACCTTC. V is TRBV5-6 and J is TRBJ1-2, with D perhaps matching TRBD1 (5 bases). Trimming removed 2 bases from V and 11 bases from J, with 19 bases in between. The germline V gene has CDR1 SGHDT and CDR2 YYEEEE. The CDR3 is made up of 14 amino acids.

This clonotype showed up just a few times. The chain uses TRBV19 and TRBJ1-6; D remains unclear. Germline loops: CDR1 LNHDA, CDR2 SQIVND (reference sequence). The CDR3 runs 14 residues. V lost 7 bases to trimming and J lost 10 bases, with 17 bases between them. The CDR3 loop is CASTPSLVTSPLHF. The CDR3, as DNA: TGTGCCAGTACCCCGTCCTTAGTCACCTCACCCCTCCACTTT. The full variable domain, its missing parts supplied by reference TRBV19 and TRBJ1-6, is DGGITQSPKYLFRKEGQNVTLSCEQNLNHDAMYWYRQDPGQGLRLIYYSQIVNDFQKGDIAEGYSVSREKKESFPLTVTSAQKNPTAFYLCASTPSLVTSPLHFGNGTRLTVT.

CDR3 nucleotide sequence: TGTGCCAGCAGTGGGGGGGGAGGCCAGGACACTGAAGCTTTCTTT. The encoded protein is CASSGGGGQDTEAFF. The V and J genes are TRBV6-1 and TRBJ1-1, with a possible D match to TRBD1 (5 bases). Looked up from germline, CDR1 is MNHNS and CDR2 is SASEGT. The CDR3 contains 15 residues. V dropped 4 bases and J dropped 3 bases, with 15 bases sitting between them.

This rearrangement joins TRBV28 to TRBJ2-2, with D possibly TRBD2 on 7 matching bases. V lost 3 bases and J lost 7, with 12 bases in between. CDR3 length: 14 residues. Germline lookup yields CDR1 MDHEN and CDR2 SYDVKM. CDR3 nucleotides: TGTGCCAGCAGTTTGGGCGGGGGCTTCGGGGAGCTGTTTTTT. Its protein product is CASSLGGGFGELFF.

This chain uses TRBV7-2 with TRBJ1-2; D unresolved. CDR3 length: 14 residues. Germline V CDR1 and CDR2: SGHTA, FQGNSA. Between the trimmed V and J ends, which lost 6 bases and 2 bases, there was a span of 13 bases. The CDR3 here is CASRQGISNYGYTF. CDR3 coding DNA: TGTGCCAGCAGGCAAGGAATTTCGAACTATGGCTACACCTTC.

This clonotype was found a few times. V usage is TRBV5-4 and J usage is TRBJ2-5, with 11 bases lining up with TRBD2. Germline assignment: CDR1 SGHNT and CDR2 YYREEE (reference sequence). With 4 bases clipped from V and 4 bases from J, the junction kept 9 bases outside the gene matches. The CDR3 contains 16 residues. CDR3 protein: CASSPISGGALETQYF. In DNA, the CDR3 is TGTGCCAGCAGCCCCATTAGCGGGGGGGCCTTAGAGACCCAGTACTTC.

This clonotype showed up just once. The gene calls are TRBV4-2 and TRBJ2-3; TRBD2 might be the D (7 bases). The CDR3 runs to 17 residues. Germline values: CDR1 LGHNA, CDR2 YNFKEQ. Between the trimmed V and J ends, which lost 1 base and 6 bases, there was a span of 20 bases. The CDR3 DNA is TGTGCCAGCAGCCAAGGTTTGGGGGGGGCCTACCTGGATACGCAGTATTTT. Its protein product is CASSQGLGGAYLDTQYF.

This chain links TRBV10-3 with TRBJ1-2; maybe TRBD1 (5 bases). Germline assignment: CDR1 ENHRY and CDR2 SYGVKD. The CDR3 covers 14 residues. V dropped 3 bases and J dropped 0 bases, with 8 bases sitting between them. The CDR3 spells CAISDRVANYGYTF. CDR3 bases: TGTGCCATCAGTGACAGGGTAGCTAACTATGGCTACACCTTC.

The chain's CDR3 is CASSGRGYSYEQYF. CDR3 nucleotide sequence: TGTGCCAGCAGTGGCAGGGGTTATTCCTACGAGCAGTACTTC. V gene TRBV2 combines with J gene TRBJ2-7, with a possible D match to TRBD1 (6 bases). The CDR3 consists of 14 residues. Germline CDR1 and CDR2: SNHLY and FYNNEI. Trimming shortened V by 4 bases and J by 1 base, and 11 bases separated the two germline ends.

This clonotype occurred a few times. The chain links TRBV12-3 or TRBV12-4 to TRBJ1-1; maybe TRBD1 (5 bases). Trimming removed 5 bases from V and 0 bases from J, with 13 bases in between. CDR3 length equals 15 residues. The CDR3 bases are TGTGCCAGCAGTCCGGGACTCATCATGAACACTGAAGCTTTCTTT. It specifies CASSPGLIMNTEAFF.

This rearrangement joins TRBV12-3 or TRBV12-4 to TRBJ2-7; maybe TRBD2 (5 bases). The CDR3 has 15 residues. V lost 3 bases, J lost 6 bases, and 18 bases lay in between. CDR3 DNA: TGTGCCAGCAGTTTGGGATCGGAGGAGTTCAGCGAGCAGTACTTC. It codes for CASSLGSEEFSEQYF.

In this sample, this clonotype turned up many times. CDR3 nucleotides: TGTGCCAGCAGTGGTCGAGGACTAGCGGTTTTTGATAAAGAGACCCAGTACTTC. Encoded protein: CASSGRGLAVFDKETQYF. V is TRBV27 and J is TRBJ2-5; TRBD2 matches at 10 bases. This CDR3 has 18 amino acids. J was trimmed by 3 bases and V by 5 bases; bases with no gene match: 15. Per germline, CDR1 MNHEY and CDR2 SMNVEV (reference sequence).

In its sample, this clonotype was seen many times. The chain joins TRBV4-1 to TRBJ1-1; D unresolved. Germline-derived CDR1 and CDR2 are MGHRA and YSYEKL. The V and J ends lost 0 bases and 4 bases respectively, with 15 bases between them. The CDR3 is 16 residues long. CDR3 in DNA: TGCGCCAGCAGCCAAGAGGGCCGGGGTGGGAGCACTGAAGCTTTCTTT. Translated, it gives CASSQEGRGGSTEAFF.

This clonotype showed up many times. The chain couples TRBV5-5 to TRBJ2-5; D remains ambiguous. Germline values: CDR1 SGHKS, CDR2 YYEKEE (reference sequence). Between the trimmed V and J ends, which lost 4 bases and 2 bases, there was a span of 6 bases. CDR3 length: 12 amino acids. The CDR3 sequence is CASSDEQETQYF. CDR3 coding DNA: TGTGCCAGCAGCGACGAACAAGAGACCCAGTACTTC.

The genes are TRBV27 and TRBJ2-7, with D perhaps matching TRBD2 (5 bases). Trimming removed 6 bases from V and 6 bases from J, with 9 bases in between. CDR1 is MNHEY, CDR2 SMNVEV, per germline (reference sequence). CDR3 length: 11 residues. The CDR3, as DNA: TGTGCCAGCAGGGGCCGGGGCGAGCAGTACGTC. Its translation: CASRGRGEQYV.

This clonotype occurred a few times. The V call is TRBV6-6, the J call TRBJ2-3; TRBD1 matches at 9 bases. The V gene end was trimmed by 5 bases and the J gene end by 2 bases; junction bases not matched to a gene: 2. CDR3 length: 14 amino acids. CDR1 is MNHNY, CDR2 SVGAGI, per germline (reference sequence). The CDR3 nucleotides are TGTGCCAGCAGTCGGGACAGGGCCACAGATACGCAGTATTTT. This encodes CASSRDRATDTQYF.

The genes are TRBV7-2 and TRBJ1-1; no clear D. Germline CDR1 and CDR2: SGHTA and FQGNSA. The CDR3 runs to 14 residues. V lost 1 base and J lost 2, with 8 bases in between. The DNA for the CDR3 is TGTGCCAGCAGCTTAGTGTCCGGTAACACTGAAGCTTTCTTT. The encoded protein is CASSLVSGNTEAFF.